The source of this TCR beta chain is a study of Ad26.COV2.S vaccination and SARS-CoV-2 variants. Study outcomes and limitations: Substantial response breadth was reportedly seen for spike-specific CD8+ and CD4+ T cells after vaccination.

Germline CDR1 is LNHNV and CDR2 is YYDKDF (reference sequence). CDR3 size: 16 residues. The ends lost 0 bases at V and 7 bases at J; junction bases unmatched: 6. To note about this clone: The antigen is undetermined.

TCRdb's copy holds only in-frame clones and misses some; the assay was immunoSEQ multiplex PCR. The table includes roughly 700,000 clones, about 89% detected once. Specified treatment: roughly 18 received Ad26.COV2.S at low or high dose, single or two shots; several received placebo; per-sample allocation not given. Vaccine and placebo recipients were sampled on day 63 after the first injection. Source: peripheral blood, taken in a trial of Ad26.COV2.S vaccine versus placebo. The chain carries TRBV15 and TRBJ1-6; 7 bases fit TRBD1. This sequence was found in a person aged 18-60 years who received the Ad26.COV2.S COVID-19 vaccine or a placebo. DNA of the CDR3: TGTGCCACCAGCAGAGAAGGGACAGTCCAGAATTCACCCCTCCACTTT. The encoded protein is CATSREGTVQNSPLHF.